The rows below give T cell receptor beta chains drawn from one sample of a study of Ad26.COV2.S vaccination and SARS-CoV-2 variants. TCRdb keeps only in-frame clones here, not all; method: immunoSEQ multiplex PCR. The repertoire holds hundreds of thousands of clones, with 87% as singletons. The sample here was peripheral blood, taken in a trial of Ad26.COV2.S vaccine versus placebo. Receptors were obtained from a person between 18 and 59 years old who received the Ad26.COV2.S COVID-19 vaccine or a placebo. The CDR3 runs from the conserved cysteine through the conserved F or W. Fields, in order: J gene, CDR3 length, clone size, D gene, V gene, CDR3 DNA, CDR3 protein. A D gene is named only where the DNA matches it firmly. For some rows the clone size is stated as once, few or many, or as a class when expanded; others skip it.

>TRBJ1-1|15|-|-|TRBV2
TGTGCCAGCAGCCCGCTCGGGGGGGTGAACACTGAAGCTTTCTTT
CASSPLGGVNTEAFF
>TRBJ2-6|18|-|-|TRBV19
TGTGCCAGTAGTATCAGGGGACCTAGGGGCTCTGGGGCCAACGTCCTGACTTTC
CASSIRGPRGSGANVLTF
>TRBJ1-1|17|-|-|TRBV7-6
TGTGCCAGCAGTCCTCCCACAGGCATAACAATGAACACTGAAGCTTTCTTT
CASSPPTGITMNTEAFF
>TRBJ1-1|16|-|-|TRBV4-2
TGTGCCAGCAGCCAAGAGGGACGAGATGGGAACACTGAAGCTTTCTTT
CASSQEGRDGNTEAFF
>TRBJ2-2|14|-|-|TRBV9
TGTGCCAGCAGCGTAGAGGCACTTACCGGGGAGCTGTTTTTT
CASSVEALTGELFF
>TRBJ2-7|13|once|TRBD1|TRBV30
TGTGCCTGGAGTTGGGACAGTAATTACGAGCAGTACTTC
CAWSWDSNYEQYF
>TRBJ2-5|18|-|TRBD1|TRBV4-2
TGTGCCAGCAGCCAAGATAGTCTAGGGGGCCCCCTCCAAGAGACCCAGTACTTC
CASSQDSLGGPLQETQYF
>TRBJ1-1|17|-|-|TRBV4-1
TGCGCCAGCAGCCTCAGATTCGGGGTAATACTGAACACTGAAGCTTTCTTT
CASSLRFGVILNTEAFF
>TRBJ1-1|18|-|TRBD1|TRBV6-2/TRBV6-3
TGTGCCAGCAGTTCTCTCTCCGACAGACAGGGGGCGGACACTGAAGCTTTCTTT
CASSSLSDRQGADTEAFF
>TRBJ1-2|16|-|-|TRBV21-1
-
CASSKVGEGANYGYTF
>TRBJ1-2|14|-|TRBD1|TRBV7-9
TGTGCCAGCAGCAACCGGGACAGGGACTATGGCTACACCTTC
CASSNRDRDYGYTF
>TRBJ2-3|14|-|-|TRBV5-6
TGTGCCAGCTCCCCCGTCAGTTTTGGAGATACGCAGTATTTT
CASSPVSFGDTQYF
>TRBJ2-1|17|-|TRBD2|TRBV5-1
TGCGCCAGCAGCTCCCGACTAGCGGGGGACTTCTACAATGAGCAGTTCTTC
CASSSRLAGDFYNEQFF
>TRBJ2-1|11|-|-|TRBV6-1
TGTGCCAGCAGTGAACTGGGACGGACTTTCTTC
CASSELGRTFF
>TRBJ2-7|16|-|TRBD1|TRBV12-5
TGTGCTAGTGGTTTGGTACTTGGACAGGGGGGCTACGAGCAGTACTTC
CASGLVLGQGGYEQYF
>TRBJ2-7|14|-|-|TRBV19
TGTGCCAGTAGTATAGCGCCCAGTTGGAACGAGCAGTACTTC
CASSIAPSWNEQYF
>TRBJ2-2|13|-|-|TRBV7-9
TGTGCCAGCAGCTTAGTCGGTTCGGGGGAGCTGTTTTTT
CASSLVGSGELFF
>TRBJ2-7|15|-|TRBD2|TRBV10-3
TGTGCCATCAGTGATTTAGCGGGGGAGATCTACGAGCAGTACTTC
CAISDLAGEIYEQYF
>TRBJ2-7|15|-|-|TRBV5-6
TGTGCCAGCAGCTTGAGGTCCAGTTTGGGGTACGAGCAGTACTTC
CASSLRSSLGYEQYF
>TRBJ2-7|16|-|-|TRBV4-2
TGTGCCAGCAGCCAAGATCCAGGGACCGGCTCCTACGAGCAGTACTTC
CASSQDPGTGSYEQYF
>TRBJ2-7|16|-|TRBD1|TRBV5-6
TGTGCCAGCAGCTTGGGGTTCGGACAGGGAGACTACGAGCAGTACTTC
CASSLGFGQGDYEQYF
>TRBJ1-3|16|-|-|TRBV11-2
TGTGCCAGCAGCACTACCGGGGGGGCATTCGGAAACACCATATATTTT
CASSTTGGAFGNTIYF
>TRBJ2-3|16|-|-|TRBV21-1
TGTGCCAGCAGCAAACGGAAAGGGGGTAGCAGAGATACGCAGTATTTT
CASSKRKGGSRDTQYF
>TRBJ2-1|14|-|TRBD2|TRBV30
TGTGCCTGGAGTCGCGGGAGCTCCTACAATGAGCAGTTCTTC
CAWSRGSSYNEQFF
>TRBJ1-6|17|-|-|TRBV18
TGTGCCAGCTCACCACTGAGAGACCAGGGCTATAATTCACCCCTCCACTTT
CASSPLRDQGYNSPLHF
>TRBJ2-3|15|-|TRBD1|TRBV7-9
TGTGCCAGCAGCTCGCCCGGGACAGGGACAGATACGCAGTATTTT
CASSSPGTGTDTQYF
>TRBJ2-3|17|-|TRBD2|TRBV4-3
TGCGCCAGCAGCCAAGAAAGGTCCAGCGGGAACACAGATACGCAGTATTTT
CASSQERSSGNTDTQYF
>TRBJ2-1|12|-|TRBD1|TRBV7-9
TGTGCCAGCAGCGGACAGGGCAATGAGCAGTTCTTC
CASSGQGNEQFF
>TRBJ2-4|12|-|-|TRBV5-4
TGTGCCAGCAGCTCGGCGGAAAACATTCAGTACTTC
CASSSAENIQYF
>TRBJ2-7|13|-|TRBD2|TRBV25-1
TGTGCCAGCAAGGGCGGGGGAGTCTACGAGCAGTACTTC
CASKGGGVYEQYF
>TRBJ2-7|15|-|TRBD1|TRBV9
TGTGCCAGCAGCGGAGGGGACAGGACCCCAGGAGAGCAGTACTTC
CASSGGDRTPGEQYF
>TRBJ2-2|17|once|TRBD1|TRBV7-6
TGTGCCAGCAGCCCGAGCCGGGACAGGGGTCTCTCCGGGGAGCTGTTTTTT
CASSPSRDRGLSGELFF
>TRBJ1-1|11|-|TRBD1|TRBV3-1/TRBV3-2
TGTGCCAGCAACCAGGGGGGAAGGGCTTTCTTT
CASNQGGRAFF
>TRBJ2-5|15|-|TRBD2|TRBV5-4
TGTGCCAGCAGCTTCAGACTAGCGGGGGGAGAGACCCAGTACTTC
CASSFRLAGGETQYF
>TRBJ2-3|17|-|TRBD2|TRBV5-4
TGTGCCAGCAGCGGAGGGACTAGCGGGGGAATCACAGATACGCAGTATTTT
CASSGGTSGGITDTQYF
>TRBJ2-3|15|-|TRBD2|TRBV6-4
TGTGCCAGCAGTGAGGGACTAGCGGAAACAGATACGCAGTATTTT
CASSEGLAETDTQYF
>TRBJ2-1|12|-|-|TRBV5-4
TGTGCCAGCAGCTTGGAGGGGAATGAGCAGTTCTTC
CASSLEGNEQFF
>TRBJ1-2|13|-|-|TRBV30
TGTGCCTGGAGTGCTGGGGAAAGGGGTGGCTACACCTTC
CAWSAGERGGYTF
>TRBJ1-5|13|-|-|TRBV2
TGTGCCAGCAACTCTGCGATTAATCAGCCCCAGCATTTT
CASNSAINQPQHF
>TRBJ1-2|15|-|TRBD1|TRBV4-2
TGTGCCAGCAGCCAAGAGGGGACAGCTAACTATGGCTACACCTTC
CASSQEGTANYGYTF
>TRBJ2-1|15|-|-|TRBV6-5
TGTGCCAGCAGTTATGGGGCTAGCTCCTACAATGAGCAGTTCTTC
CASSYGASSYNEQFF